This T cell receptor (beta chain) was sequenced for a study of OX40 agonist ivuxolimab in advanced cancers. Study-wide points: Circulating CD4+ and CD8+ T cells showed clonal expansion by week 6 at 0.1 to 3.0 mg/kg.

About this clone itself: The antigen is unknown.

The CDR3 covers 13 residues. V was clipped by 5 bases and J by 3 bases; unmatched bases: 3. The germline CDR1 and CDR2 sequences are MNHNY and SVGAGI (reference sequence). Method: immunoSEQ multiplex PCR; TCRdb's copy keeps in-frame clones and lacks some. This sample has tens of thousands of clones; approximately 89% occur once, and the top ten carry roughly 10%. The cohort excluded patients with autoimmune disease history or systemic immunosuppression. Peripheral blood came from all dose cohorts at three timepoints. The chain carries TRBV6-6 and TRBJ2-5; 7 bases fit TRBD1. The TCR comes from an adult with an advanced solid tumor such as melanoma, head and neck, liver or kidney cancer. This material consisted of CD4+ or CD8+ T cells sorted from blood, taken in a trial of the OX40 agonist ivuxolimab. The CDR3 nucleotides are TGTGCCAGCAGTCCCGGGACAGAAGAGACCCAGTACTTC. Translating gives CASSPGTEETQYF.